This is a list of T cell receptor beta chains from one sample in a study of cytomegalovirus exposure and HLA in healthy donors. Produced via immunoSEQ multiplex PCR; TCRdb's table is partial and in-frame only. Among 60,000 to 65,000 clones listed, roughly 74% were seen once. The sequencing sample was made of PBMCs. These receptors all come from a middle-aged woman in good health and CMV-seropositive. Both conserved end residues are trimmed from each CDR3.

v_call cdr3_aa
TRBV5-1 ASSVTDATNEKLF
TRBV6-5 ASSLAGGLGEQY
TRBV19 ASSEFAGLTNTGELF
TRBV6-1 ASSPGHSEAF
TRBV4-3 ASSPQRQGDGYGYT
TRBV9 ASSPRTGGYGYT
TRBV6-5 AAHRLGGHYNEQF
TRBV7-6 ASSVNTYEQY
TRBV19 ASSTAGQGRRAMNTEAF
TRBV7-9 SSSFVAGSYEQY
TRBV5-1 ASSTTSLPTDTQY
TRBV9 ASSVDVGRSSYNEQF
TRBV7-9 ASTPSSYTEAF
TRBV18 ASSSQGAGQPQH
TRBV4-1 ASSQVSGSEAF
TRBV18 ASSQGFYEQY
TRBV30 AWEQGAGANEKLF
TRBV5-6 ASSDWGLAVLAKNIQY
TRBV6-5 ASSYDRGLGNSPLH
TRBV19 ASSPQGVNGYT
TRBV9 ASSPGNPYEQY
TRBV7-2 ASSLGDFYEQY
TRBV7-2 ASSLGGGAPRPTDTQY
TRBV7-8 ASSQLSREDTQY
TRBV4-3 ASSQDRDTEAF
TRBV7-9 ASSLASGDRGQNTEAF
TRBV18 ASSPPGGGPWNEQF
TRBV29-1 SVEAGWGETQY
TRBV4-1 ASRGLAGVGEQF
TRBV7-3 ASSLYKGAQIGYT
TRBV14 ASSQAPSYGELF
TRBV11-2 ASSLESGWGNIQY
TRBV5-1 ASSLEHANTEAF